This TCR beta chain was recovered during a study of CD8 T cell repertoires and HIV-1 epitope variants. On the study more broadly: Cultures ran approximately 11 days, with IL-2, IL-7 and IL-15 added on days 3 and 7.

This clone was observed a handful of times. The antigen is undetermined. Clones were sequenced by immunoSEQ multiplex PCR, and TCRdb holds only the in-frame ones, with some missing. The sample shows thousands of clones, 55% to 70% of them seen only once. General study points: No clonotypes responded to the TAALDMSHF plasma variant; several recognized KF9, one HW9.

This CDR3 is built from 13 residues. CDR1 is MDHEN, CDR2 SYDVKM, per germline. V gave up 6 bases and J gave up 0 bases, with 8 bases separating them. The chain combines TRBV28 with TRBJ1-1; the D is unclear. The sequence was collected from a male donor with HIV. The sample taken for sequencing was cultured CD8+ T cells derived from PBMCs. DNA of the CDR3: TGTGCCAGCAGCACCAGACTGAACACTGAAGCTTTCTTT. Protein sequence: CASSTRLNTEAFF. Drawing the rest from reference TRBV28 and TRBJ1-1, the complete variable domain is DVKVTQSSRYLVKRTGEKVFLECVQDMDHENMFWYRQDPGLGLRLIYFSYDVKMKEKGDIPEGYSVSREKKERFSLILESASTNQTSMYLCASSTRLNTEAFFGQGTRLTVV.